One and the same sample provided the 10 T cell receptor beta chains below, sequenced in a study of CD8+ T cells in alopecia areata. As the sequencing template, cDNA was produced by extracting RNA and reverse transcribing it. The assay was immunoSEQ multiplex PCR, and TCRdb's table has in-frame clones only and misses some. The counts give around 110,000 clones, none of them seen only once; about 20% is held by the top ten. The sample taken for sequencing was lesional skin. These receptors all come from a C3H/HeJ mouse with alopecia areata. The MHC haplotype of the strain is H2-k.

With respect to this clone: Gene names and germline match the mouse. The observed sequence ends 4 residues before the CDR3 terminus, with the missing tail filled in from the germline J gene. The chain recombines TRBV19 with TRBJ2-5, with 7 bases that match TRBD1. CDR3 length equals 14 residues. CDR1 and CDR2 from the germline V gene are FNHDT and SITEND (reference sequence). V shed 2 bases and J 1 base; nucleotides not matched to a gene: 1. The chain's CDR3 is CASSMGQYQDTQYF. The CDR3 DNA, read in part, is TGTGCCAGCAGTATGGGACAGTACCAAGAC.

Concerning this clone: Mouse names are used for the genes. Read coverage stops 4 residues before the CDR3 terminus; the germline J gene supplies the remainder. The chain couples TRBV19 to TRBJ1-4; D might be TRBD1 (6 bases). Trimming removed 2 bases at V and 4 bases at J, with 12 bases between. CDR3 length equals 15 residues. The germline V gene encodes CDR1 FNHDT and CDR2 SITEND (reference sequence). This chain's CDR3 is CASSIGGRNNERLFF. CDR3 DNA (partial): TGTGCCAGCAGTATCGGGGGGCGCAACAACGAA.

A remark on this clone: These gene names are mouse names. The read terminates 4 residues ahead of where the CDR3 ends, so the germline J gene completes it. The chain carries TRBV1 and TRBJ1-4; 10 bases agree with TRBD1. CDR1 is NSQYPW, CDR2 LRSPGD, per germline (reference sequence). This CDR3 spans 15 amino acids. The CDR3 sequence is CTCSEGQGSSERLFF. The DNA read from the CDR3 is TGCACCTGCAGTGAGGGACAGGGGAGCTCCGAA. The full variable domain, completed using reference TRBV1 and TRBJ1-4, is VTLLEQNPRWRLVPRGQAVNLRCILKNSQYPWMSWYQQDLQKQLQWLFTLRSPGDKEVKSLPGADYLATRVTDTELRLQVANMSQGRTLYCTCSEGQGSSERLFFGHGTKLSVL.

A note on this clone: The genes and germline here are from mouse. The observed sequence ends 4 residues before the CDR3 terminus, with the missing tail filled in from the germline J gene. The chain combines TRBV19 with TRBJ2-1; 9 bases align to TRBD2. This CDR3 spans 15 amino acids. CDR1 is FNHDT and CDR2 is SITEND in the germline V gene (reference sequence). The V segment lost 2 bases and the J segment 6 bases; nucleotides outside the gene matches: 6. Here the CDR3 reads CASSMRLGGAAEQFF. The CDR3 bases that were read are TGTGCCAGCAGTATGCGTCTGGGGGGGGCTGCT.

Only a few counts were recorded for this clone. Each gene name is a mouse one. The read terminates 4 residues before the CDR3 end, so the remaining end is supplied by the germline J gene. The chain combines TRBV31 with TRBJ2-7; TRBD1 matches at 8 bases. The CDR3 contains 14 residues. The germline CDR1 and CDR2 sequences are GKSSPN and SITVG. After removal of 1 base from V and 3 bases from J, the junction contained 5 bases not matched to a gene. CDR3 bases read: TGTGCCTGGAGTCGGGGACAGGCCTTCTAT. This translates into CAWSRGQAFY. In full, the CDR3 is CAWSRGQAFYEQYF.

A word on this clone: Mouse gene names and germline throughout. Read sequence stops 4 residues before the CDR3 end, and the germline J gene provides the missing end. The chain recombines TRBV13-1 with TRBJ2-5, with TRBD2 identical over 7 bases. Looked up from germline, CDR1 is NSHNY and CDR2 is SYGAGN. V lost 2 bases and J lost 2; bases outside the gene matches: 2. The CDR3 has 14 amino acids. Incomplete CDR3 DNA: TGTGCCAGCAGTGAAAACTGGGGCCAAGAC. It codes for CASSENWGQD. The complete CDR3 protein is CASSENWGQDTQYF.

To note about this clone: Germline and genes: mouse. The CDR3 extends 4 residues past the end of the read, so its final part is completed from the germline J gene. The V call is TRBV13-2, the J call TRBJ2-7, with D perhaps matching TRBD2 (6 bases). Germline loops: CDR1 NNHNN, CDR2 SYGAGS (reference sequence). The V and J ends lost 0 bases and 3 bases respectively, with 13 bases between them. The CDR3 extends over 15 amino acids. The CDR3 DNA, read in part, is TGTGCCAGCGGTGATGCAAGGCTGGGGTTCTAT. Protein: CASGDARLGFY. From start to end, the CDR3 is CASGDARLGFYEQYF.

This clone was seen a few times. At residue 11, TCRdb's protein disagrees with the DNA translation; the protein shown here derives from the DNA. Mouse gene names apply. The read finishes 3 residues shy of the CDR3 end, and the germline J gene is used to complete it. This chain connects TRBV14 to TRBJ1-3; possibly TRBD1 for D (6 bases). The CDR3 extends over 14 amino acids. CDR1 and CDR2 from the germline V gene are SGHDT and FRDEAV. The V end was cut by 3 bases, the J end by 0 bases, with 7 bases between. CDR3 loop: CASSWDISGNTLYF. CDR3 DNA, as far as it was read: TGTGCCAGCAGTTGGGACATTTCTGGAAATACG.

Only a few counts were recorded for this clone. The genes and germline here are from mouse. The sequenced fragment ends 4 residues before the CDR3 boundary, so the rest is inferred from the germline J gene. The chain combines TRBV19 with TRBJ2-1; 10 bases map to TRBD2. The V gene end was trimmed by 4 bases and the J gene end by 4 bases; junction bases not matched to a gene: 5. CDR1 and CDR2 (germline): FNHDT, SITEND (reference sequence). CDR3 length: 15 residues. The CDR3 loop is CASSPQLGGYAEQFF. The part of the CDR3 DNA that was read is TGTGCCAGCAGTCCTCAACTGGGGGGGTATGCT.

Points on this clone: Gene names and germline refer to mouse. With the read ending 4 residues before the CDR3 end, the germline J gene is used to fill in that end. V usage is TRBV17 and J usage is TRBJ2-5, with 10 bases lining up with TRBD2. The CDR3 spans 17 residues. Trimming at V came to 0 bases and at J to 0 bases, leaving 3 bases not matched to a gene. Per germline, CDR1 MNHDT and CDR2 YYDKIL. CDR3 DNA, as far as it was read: TGTGCTAGCAGTAGAGAGCGACTGGGGGGTAACCAAGAC. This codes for CASSRERLGGNQD. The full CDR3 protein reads CASSRERLGGNQDTQYF.